The 20 T cell receptor beta chains below were found in one sample sequenced in a study of cytomegalovirus exposure and HLA in healthy donors (dated by TCRdb to about 2017). The library relied on the immunoSEQ multiplex PCR assay. For the multiplex PCR, a mixture combining 60 forward primers for TCR Vbeta segments and 13 reverse primers for TCR Jbeta segments was used. TCRdb provides this immuneACCESS table in a form limited to in-frame rearrangements. Some clones are lacking; in checked studies, under half of them reflect an unresolved V gene, and why the rest are absent is not known. The sample data list 150,000 to 200,000 clones, and about three quarters of these were observed just once. The ten top clones hold about 1.5% of the sample. The sequenced material came from PBMCs. These receptors all come from a young man in good health and CMV-seronegative.

The chain links TRBV5-5 to TRBJ2-1; TRBD2 matches 15 bases. The CDR3 has 18 residues. Germline CDR1 reads SGHKS; CDR2 reads YYEKEE (reference sequence). V gave up 2 bases and J gave up 8 bases; unmatched junction bases: 11. This chain's CDR3 is CASSFYVGLAGGGDEQFF. The CDR3 nucleotides read TGTGCCAGCAGCTTCTACGTCGGACTAGCGGGAGGGGGGGATGAGCAGTTCTTC.

This clone was seen a single time. This chain links TRBV14 with TRBJ2-1, with D perhaps matching TRBD2 (6 bases). This CDR3 region has 17 residues. The V and J ends lost 0 bases and 2 bases respectively, with 14 bases between them. Germline CDR1 is SGHDN and CDR2 is FVKESK. The CDR3 DNA reads as TGTGCCAGCAGCCAAGATCTGGGGGGACCACCCTACAATGAGCAGTTCTTC. It yields the protein CASSQDLGGPPYNEQFF.

This clone was seen a single time. The J gene is TRBJ2-7, the V gene TRBV2; TRBD2 might be the D (5 bases). The CDR3 has 12 residues. V shed 7 bases and J shed 4 bases, with 11 bases lying between them. The V gene's germline CDR1 is SNHLY and CDR2 FYNNEI. CDR3 in DNA: TGTGCCAGCAAAGCGAGGGAGTACGAGCAGTACTTC. Its protein is CASKAREYEQYF.

This chain uses TRBV29-1 with TRBJ1-1, with TRBD1 matching 7 bases. The germline CDR1 and CDR2 sequences are SQVTM and ANQGSEA. The CDR3 loop spans 10 amino acids. V gave up 7 bases and J gave up 5 bases; unmatched junction bases: 1. Written as DNA, the CDR3 is TGCAGCGACAGGGGAACTGAAGCTTTCTTT. It translates to CSDRGTEAFF.

This clone appeared a few times. The V call is TRBV27, the J call TRBJ2-7; 10 nucleotides match TRBD2. Per the germline V gene, CDR1 is MNHEY and CDR2 is SMNVEV (reference sequence). Trimming took 6 bases from V and 6 from J; bases not matched to a gene: 8. This CDR3 has 14 residues. CDR3 amino acids: CASRISGGFLEQYF. In DNA form, the CDR3 reads TGTGCCAGCAGGATTAGCGGGGGGTTCCTCGAGCAGTACTTC.

The chain joins TRBV7-2 to TRBJ1-2, with D possibly being TRBD1 (6 bases). The germline V gene encodes CDR1 SGHTA and CDR2 FQGNSA. The CDR3 has 14 residues. The germline V and J ends were trimmed by 0 bases and 5 bases, with 10 bases remaining between them. The CDR3 DNA reads TGTGCCAGCAGCTTAGCGCGGCAGGGGTATGGCTACACCTTC. Encoded protein: CASSLARQGYGYTF.

This sequence joins TRBV5-1 and TRBJ2-3; D is unclear. Germline values: CDR1 SGHRS, CDR2 YFSETQ. Trimming removed 0 bases at V and 5 bases at J, with 10 bases between. The length of the CDR3 is 14 residues. The CDR3 loop is CASSLDPSGDTQYF. CDR3 nucleotide sequence: TGCGCCAGCAGCTTGGATCCTTCCGGAGATACGCAGTATTTT.

The rearrangement uses TRBV28 and TRBJ1-2; perhaps TRBD1 as D (5 bases). The CDR3 contains 12 residues. Germline values: CDR1 MDHEN, CDR2 SYDVKM. V lost 10 bases, J lost 3 bases, and 12 bases lay in between. The DNA of the CDR3 is TGTGCCACCATGGGGGGGGACTATGGCTACACCTTC. Its protein product is CATMGGDYGYTF.

The rearrangement links TRBV30 to TRBJ1-1; 9 bases match TRBD1. The CDR3 has 15 residues. The germline CDR1 and CDR2 sequences are GTSNPN and SVGIG (reference sequence). Unmatched junction bases numbered 6, after V lost 4 bases and J lost 0 bases. The CDR3 region is CAWTPGQGLNTEAFF. The CDR3, as DNA: TGTGCCTGGACGCCGGGACAGGGCCTGAACACTGAAGCTTTCTTT.

The chain couples TRBV29-1 to TRBJ1-2, with a possible D match to TRBD1 (5 bases). The V and J ends lost 4 bases and 6 bases respectively, with 15 bases between them. Germline V gene lookup returns CDR1 SQVTM and CDR2 ANQGSEA. This CDR3 has 13 residues. The CDR3 sequence: CSVGFGGNDGYTF. For the CDR3, the DNA is TGCAGCGTTGGTTTTGGGGGGAACGATGGCTACACCTTC.

J is TRBJ2-3 and V is TRBV29-1, with D maybe TRBD1 (6 bases). The CDR3 is 16 residues long. The germline CDR1 and CDR2 sequences are SQVTM and ANQGSEA. Trimming shortened V by 2 bases and J by 1 base, and 16 bases separated the two germline ends. CDR3 in DNA: TGCAGCGTTGAAAGGTGGGGGCCACCTCGCACAGATACGCAGTATTTT. Translation: CSVERWGPPRTDTQYF.

V usage is TRBV28 and J usage is TRBJ1-5; 8 positions match TRBD1. V lost 8 bases, J lost 4 bases, and 7 bases stayed unmatched. CDR1 and CDR2 from the germline V gene are MDHEN and SYDVKM. The CDR3 runs 14 residues. CDR3 sequence: CASLGTGYNQPQHF. The DNA for the CDR3 is TGTGCCAGCCTGGGGACAGGATATAATCAGCCCCAGCATTTT.

The chain recombines TRBV7-8 with TRBJ2-1, with D possibly matching TRBD2 (6 bases). V lost 0 bases and J lost 9, with 12 bases in between. The CDR3 loop spans 14 amino acids. Germline V lookup: CDR1 SGHVS, CDR2 FQNEAQ. DNA of the CDR3: TGTGCCAGCAGCTTAGCGCGGGGCGGCGGTGAGCAGTTCTTC. It encodes CASSLARGGGEQFF.

In its sample, this clone was seen once. The gene calls are TRBV7-2 and TRBJ2-7; TRBD1 aligns across 7 bases. The junction had 4 bases not matched to a gene; V was cut back by 2 bases and J by 3 bases. Germline-derived CDR1 and CDR2 are SGHTA and FQGNSA. CDR3 size: 14 residues. The CDR3 here is CASSLTGVYYEQYF. CDR3 DNA: TGTGCCAGCAGCTTAACAGGGGTTTACTACGAGCAGTACTTC.

The rearrangement uses TRBV6-1 and TRBJ1-4; D is possibly TRBD1 (6 bases). The CDR3 consists of 13 residues. CDR1 and CDR2 from the germline V gene are MNHNS and SASEGT. Between the trimmed V and J ends, which lost 4 bases and 7 bases, there was a span of 10 bases. CDR3: CASSVGTLEKLFF. For the CDR3, the DNA is TGTGCCAGCAGTGTTGGGACACTTGAAAAACTGTTTTTT.

The V and J genes are TRBV27 and TRBJ2-7; tentatively, D is TRBD1 (6 bases). V dropped 0 bases and J dropped 1 base, with 10 bases sitting between them. Germline CDR1 and CDR2: MNHEY and SMNVEV (reference sequence). The CDR3 runs 15 residues. The CDR3 spells CASSLSQGISYEQYF. CDR3 nucleotide sequence: TGTGCCAGCAGTTTATCCCAGGGGATATCCTACGAGCAGTACTTC.

In this sample, this clone turned up once. The chain recombines TRBV10-2 with TRBJ2-3, with 14 bases lining up with TRBD2. This CDR3 spans 20 amino acids. Germline lookup yields CDR1 WSHSY and CDR2 SAAADI. V lost 10 bases to trimming and J lost 2 bases; unmatched junction nucleotides: 20. The CDR3 region has the DNA TGCGCCACCCAGGGTTTGCCTCGGACTAGCGGGGGGTGGGCCACAGATACGCAGTATTTT. Protein: CATQGLPRTSGGWATDTQYF.

The chain couples TRBV5-5 to TRBJ1-2; D is unresolved. The CDR3 sequence is 14 residues long. The germline V gene has CDR1 SGHKS and CDR2 YYEKEE (reference sequence). V was cut by 0 bases and J by 2 bases, with 8 bases left in between. The chain's CDR3 is CASSLDWSNYGYTF. The CDR3 coding sequence is TGTGCCAGCAGCTTGGACTGGAGCAACTATGGCTACACCTTC. Variable domain in full (rest from reference TRBV5-5 and TRBJ1-2): DAGVTQSPTHLIKTRGQQVTLRCSPISGHKSVSWYQQVLGQGPQFIFQYYEKEERGRGNFPDRFSARQFPNYSSELNVNALLLGDSALYLCASSLDWSNYGYTFGSGTRLTVV.

A word on this clone: A junction end diverges from the germline sequence, so it may reflect a read error. Other DNA sequences in this specimen translate into the identical CDR3. The gene calls are TRBV4-2 and TRBJ2-3; 10 bases fit TRBD2. The CDR3 covers 16 residues. Germline loops: CDR1 LGHNA, CDR2 YNFKEQ. The CDR3 DNA is TGTGCCAGCAGCCAAGCGGTAGCGGGAGGCTCAGACACGCAGTATTTT. Translation: CASSQAVAGGSDTQYF.

The CDR3 DNA is TGTGCCAGCAGCTCCCTACAGGGGAGTTCACCCCTCCACTTT. This translates into CASSSLQGSSPLHF. V gene TRBV9 combines with J gene TRBJ1-6; 7 bases fit TRBD1. J was trimmed by 9 bases and V by 4 bases; bases with no gene match: 7. Germline CDR1 SGDLS, CDR2 YYNGEE. The CDR3 length is 14 residues.